This TCR beta chain was retrieved from a study of T cells in Graves' hyperthyroidism and ophthalmopathy. At the level of the study: Peripheral blood sampling occurred at initial diagnosis, before any treatment.

J was trimmed by 2 bases and V by 5 bases; bases with no gene match: 1. CDR1 KGHDR and CDR2 SFDVKD come from the germline V gene. This CDR3 comprises 13 residues. Regarding the study as a whole: The model's output predicted ophthalmopathy at a median of about 6.5 months prior to onset.

This clonotype occurred many times. Its specificity is unknown. It was RNA transcripts that yielded the amplified TCR beta CDR3 regions. The HTBI set primed first-round TCR CDR3 RT-PCR. MiXCR was run by TCRdb on the multiplex PCR reads, yielding one entry per CDR3 protein. Among some 350,000 distinct CDR3 sequences listed, roughly 15% were seen once. The chain links TRBV24-1 to TRBJ2-7; TRBD2 agrees at 8 bases. Sequencing input: blood. The clonotype comes from a woman aged 60-75 years with Graves' ophthalmopathy. Here the CDR3 reads CATSGTSTYEQYF. The DNA of the CDR3 is TGTGCCACCAGTGGGACTAGCACCTACGAGCAGTACTTC.